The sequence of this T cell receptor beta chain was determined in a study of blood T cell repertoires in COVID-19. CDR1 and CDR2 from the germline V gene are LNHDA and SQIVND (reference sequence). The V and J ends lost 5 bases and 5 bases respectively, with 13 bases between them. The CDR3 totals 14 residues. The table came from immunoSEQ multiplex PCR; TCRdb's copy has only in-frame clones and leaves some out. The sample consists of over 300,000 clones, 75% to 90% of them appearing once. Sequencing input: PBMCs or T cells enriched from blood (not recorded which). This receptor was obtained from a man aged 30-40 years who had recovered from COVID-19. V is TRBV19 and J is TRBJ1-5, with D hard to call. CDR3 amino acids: CASSGRGPDQPQHF. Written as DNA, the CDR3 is TGTGCCAGTAGTGGACGCGGGCCCGATCAGCCCCAGCATTTT.